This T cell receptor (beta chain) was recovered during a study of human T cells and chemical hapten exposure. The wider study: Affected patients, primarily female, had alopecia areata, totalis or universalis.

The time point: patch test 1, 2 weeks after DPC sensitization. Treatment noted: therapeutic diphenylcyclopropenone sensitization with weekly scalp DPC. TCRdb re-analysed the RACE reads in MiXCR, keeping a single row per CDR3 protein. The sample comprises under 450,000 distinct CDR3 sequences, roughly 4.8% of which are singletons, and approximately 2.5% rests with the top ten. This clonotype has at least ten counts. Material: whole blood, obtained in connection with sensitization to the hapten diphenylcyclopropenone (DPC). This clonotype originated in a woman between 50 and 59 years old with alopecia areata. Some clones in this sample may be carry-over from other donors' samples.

The CDR3 reads CASSLPGGDRAFKLFF. CDR3 in DNA: TGTGCCAGCAGTTTACCGGGTGGGGACAGGGCTTTTAAACTGTTTTTT. The chain links TRBV28 to TRBJ1-4; TRBD1 agrees at 9 bases. CDR1 is MDHEN, CDR2 SYDVKM, per germline. With 2 bases clipped from V and 11 bases from J, the junction kept 12 bases outside the gene matches. The CDR3 extends over 16 amino acids. Combining the CDR3 with reference TRBV28 and TRBJ1-4 gives the whole variable domain DVKVTQSSRYLVKRTGEKVFLECVQDMDHENMFWYRQDPGLGLRLIYFSYDVKMKEKGDIPEGYSVSREKKERFSLILESASTNQTSMYLCASSLPGGDRAFKLFFGSGTQLSVL.